This record looks at one T cell receptor (beta chain) sequence and its context. This clone has just a few counts. Its antigen remains unidentified. Per-base qualities were not stored, and no clone one base away is much larger. Sample time point, as interpreted from the label and publication: about 28 days (+/-7) after the second vaccine dose. AZD1222 recipients with second doses at about 4 weeks or about 12 weeks were pooled, because spike-specific TCR depth and breadth did not differ between schedules. Samples from vaccinated people were obtained from the UK trials COV001 and COV002, which included a single-blind randomized controlled phase 2/3 trial of AZD1222 (ChAdOx1 nCoV-19) in healthy adults. Trial participant PBMC samples were collected at day 0 and day 28 after the second dose for TCRbeta chain sequencing. The CDR3, cysteine through phenylalanine, is 12 amino acids long. Only the CDR3 portion is preserved as DNA: 36 bases, with reading frame beginning at the first base. Sequences SQVTM (CDR1) and ANQGSEA (CDR2) are obtained from the germline V gene. Between the V and J ends, shortened by 4 bases and 1 base respectively, the junction contains 4 bases.

The CDR3 regions of human TCRbeta chains were analyzed by immunosequencing. In the paper's pipeline: Repertoire TCRs were checked for matches against a reference library of SARS-CoV-2-specific TCRs that had been generated using the MIRA antigen-specificity platform. Breadth was defined as the fraction of unique TCRs that were SARS-CoV-2-associated. Depth was defined as the fraction of total T cells that were SARS-CoV-2-associated. Using the MIRA data, every spike-specific TCR was mapped to the spike region that the TCR reacted to and assigned to either a CD4 or a CD8 class. Log10-transformed breadth and depth values were compared by one-way ANOVA with Sidak's multiple comparisons tests. In its TCRdb copy, this immuneACCESS table keeps in-frame sequences only and misses some clones. Where compared with another copy, unresolved V genes explain less than half of these, and the others have no known cause. V and J calls and clone size are those listed in that table; D and trimming were worked out from the DNA. The sample table shows approximately 100,000 clones, and about 85% are seen once. The ten most abundant clones make up about 2.5% of the sample.

The source of the sample is a study of T cell responses to AZD1222 COVID-19 vaccine (dated by TCRdb to the early 2020s). About the full investigation: TCR sequencing covered fewer than 250 trial participants: 207 given two doses of AZD1222 and 26 given two doses of MenACWY control vaccine. Trial participants were enrolled into age subgroups of 18-55, 56-69 and 70-plus years, which contained 148, 28 and 57 TCR-sequenced participants, respectively.

Broad study findings and their caveats: Spike-specific TCR breadth and depth rose significantly after two AZD1222 doses compared with day 0 and with MenACWY recipients. Epitopes outside the regions mutated in the B.1.351 and B.1.1.7 variants were reportedly recognized by nearly half of the unique spike-specific TCRs. Participants were mostly white British, with more females than males. The authors suggested clonal diversity may have been underestimated. Only five or six AZD1222 recipients were SARS-CoV-2 seropositive at baseline, limiting conclusions about previously exposed vaccinees. The 56-69-year group was small, and its depth increase did not reach significance, likely because of low power. The whole spike protein was spanned by vaccine-associated CD4 TCRs, and dominant responses were seen in regions 160-218 and 743-854. Because no day 14 peak-response samples were available, the repertoires could be characterized only after the peak T cell response.

The sequence was obtained from an adult who received the AZD1222 COVID-19 vaccine. The source material was peripheral blood, sampled 28 days after the second AZD1222 dose. The sequence joins TRBV29-1 to TRBJ2-2, with the D gene uncertain. The sequence in DNA is TGCAGCGTTGGTTGGAACACCGGGGAGCTGTTTTTT. Its coded protein is CSVGWNTGELFF.